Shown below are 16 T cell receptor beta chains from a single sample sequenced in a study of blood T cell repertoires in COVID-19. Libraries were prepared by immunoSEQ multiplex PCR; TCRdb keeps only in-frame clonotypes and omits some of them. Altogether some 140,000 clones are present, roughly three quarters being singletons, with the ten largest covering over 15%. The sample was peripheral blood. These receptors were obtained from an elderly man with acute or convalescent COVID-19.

CDR3 region: CASSLSLGTRPYEQYF. The CDR3 DNA follows: TGTGCCAGCAGCCTTAGCTTGGGGACACGTCCTTACGAGCAGTACTTC. This chain connects TRBV5-6 to TRBJ2-7; weak D call: TRBD1 (6 bases). Germline V lookup: CDR1 SGHDT, CDR2 YYEEEE. Trimming stripped 4 bases from V and 4 bases from J, with 21 bases between. The CDR3 has 16 amino acids.

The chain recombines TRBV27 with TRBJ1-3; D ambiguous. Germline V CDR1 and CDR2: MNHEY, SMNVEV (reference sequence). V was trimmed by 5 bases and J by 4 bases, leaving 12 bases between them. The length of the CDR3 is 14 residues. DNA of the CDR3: TGTGCCAGCAGTCGAGGGCGGGCGGGAAACACCATATATTTT. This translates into CASSRGRAGNTIYF.

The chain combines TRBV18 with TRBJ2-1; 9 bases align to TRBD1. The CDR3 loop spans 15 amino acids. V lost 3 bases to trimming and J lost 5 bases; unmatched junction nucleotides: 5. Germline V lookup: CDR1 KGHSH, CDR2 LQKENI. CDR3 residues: CASSPNRDRDNEQFF. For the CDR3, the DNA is TGTGCCAGCTCACCGAACCGGGACAGGGACAATGAGCAGTTCTTC.

The chain's CDR3 is CAIREPQYYEQYF. Here the CDR3 DNA reads TGTGCCATCAGAGAACCACAGTACTACGAGCAGTACTTC. This chain connects TRBV10-3 to TRBJ2-7; D call uncertain. The V gene's germline CDR1 is ENHRY and CDR2 SYGVKD. Trimming shortened V by 6 bases and J by 3 bases, and 12 bases separated the two germline ends. The CDR3 covers 13 residues.

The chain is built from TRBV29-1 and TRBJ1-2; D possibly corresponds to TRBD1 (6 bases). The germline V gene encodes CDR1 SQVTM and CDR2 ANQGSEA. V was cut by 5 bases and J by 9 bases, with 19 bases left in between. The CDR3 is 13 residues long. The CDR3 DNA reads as TGCAGCGTTAGGGACGGGGGGCGTTTCAGCTACACCTTC. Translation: CSVRDGGRFSYTF.

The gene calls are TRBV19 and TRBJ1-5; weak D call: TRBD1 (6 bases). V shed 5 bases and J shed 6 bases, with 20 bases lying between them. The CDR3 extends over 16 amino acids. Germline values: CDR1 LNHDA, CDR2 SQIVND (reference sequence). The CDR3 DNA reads TGTGCCAGTAGTCCCATGAGGGGGGGCAGATTTCAGCCCCAGCATTTT. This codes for CASSPMRGGRFQPQHF.

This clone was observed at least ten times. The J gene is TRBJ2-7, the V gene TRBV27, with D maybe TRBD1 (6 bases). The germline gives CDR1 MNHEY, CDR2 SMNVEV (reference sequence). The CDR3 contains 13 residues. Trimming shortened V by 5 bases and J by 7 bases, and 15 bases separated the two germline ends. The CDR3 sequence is CASSPPGAGEQYF. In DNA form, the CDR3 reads TGTGCCAGCAGTCCCCCAGGGGCCGGGGAGCAGTACTTC.

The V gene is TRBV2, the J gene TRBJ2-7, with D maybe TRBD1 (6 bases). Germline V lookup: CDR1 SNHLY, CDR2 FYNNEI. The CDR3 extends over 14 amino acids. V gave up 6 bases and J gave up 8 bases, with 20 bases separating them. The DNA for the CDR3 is TGTGCCAGCAGATCAGGGGTAGGTCTATGGAAGCAGTACTTC. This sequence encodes CASRSGVGLWKQYF.

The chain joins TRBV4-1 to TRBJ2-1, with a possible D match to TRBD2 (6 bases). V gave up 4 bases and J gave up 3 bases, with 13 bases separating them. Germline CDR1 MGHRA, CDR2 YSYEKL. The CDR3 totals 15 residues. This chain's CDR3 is CASSRLRGFYNEQFF. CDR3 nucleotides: TGCGCCAGCAGCCGGTTGCGGGGATTCTACAATGAGCAGTTCTTC.

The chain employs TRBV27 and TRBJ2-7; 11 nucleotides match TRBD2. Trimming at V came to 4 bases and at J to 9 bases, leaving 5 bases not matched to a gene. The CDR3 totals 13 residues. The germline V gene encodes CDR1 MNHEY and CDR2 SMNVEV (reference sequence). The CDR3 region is CASSSIGLAGQYF. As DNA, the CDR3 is TGTGCCAGCAGTTCAATCGGACTAGCGGGGCAGTACTTC.

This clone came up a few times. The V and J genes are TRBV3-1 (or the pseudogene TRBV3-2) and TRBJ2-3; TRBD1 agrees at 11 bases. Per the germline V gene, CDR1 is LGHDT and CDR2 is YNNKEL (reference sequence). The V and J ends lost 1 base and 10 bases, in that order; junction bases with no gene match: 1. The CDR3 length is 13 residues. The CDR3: CASSQGTGGSQYF. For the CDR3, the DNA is TGTGCCAGCAGCCAAGGGACAGGGGGCTCGCAGTATTTT.

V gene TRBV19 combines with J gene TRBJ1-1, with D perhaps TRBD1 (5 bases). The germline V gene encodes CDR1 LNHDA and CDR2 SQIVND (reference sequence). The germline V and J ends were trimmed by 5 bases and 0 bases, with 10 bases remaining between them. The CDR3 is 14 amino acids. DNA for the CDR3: TGTGCCAGTAGTCCCCGACAGATGAACACTGAAGCTTTCTTT. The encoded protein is CASSPRQMNTEAFF.

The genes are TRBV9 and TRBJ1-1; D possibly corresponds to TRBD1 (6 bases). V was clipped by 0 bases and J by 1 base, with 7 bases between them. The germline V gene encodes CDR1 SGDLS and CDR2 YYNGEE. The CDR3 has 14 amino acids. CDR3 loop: CASSVEGGNTEAFF. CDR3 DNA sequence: TGTGCCAGCAGCGTAGAAGGGGGGAACACTGAAGCTTTCTTT.

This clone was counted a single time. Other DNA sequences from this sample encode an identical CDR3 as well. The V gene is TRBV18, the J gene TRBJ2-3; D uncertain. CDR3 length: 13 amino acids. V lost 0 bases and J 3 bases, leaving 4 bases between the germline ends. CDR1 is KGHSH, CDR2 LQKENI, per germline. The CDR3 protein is CASSPPSTDTQYF. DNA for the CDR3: TGTGCCAGCTCACCACCATCGACAGATACGCAGTATTTT.

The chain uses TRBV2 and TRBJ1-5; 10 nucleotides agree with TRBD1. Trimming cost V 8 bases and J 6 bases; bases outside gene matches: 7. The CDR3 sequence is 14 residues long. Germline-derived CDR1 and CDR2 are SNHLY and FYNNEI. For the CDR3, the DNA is TGTGCCAGCCGAGATAGGACAGGGGGTCAGCCCCAGCATTTT. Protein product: CASRDRTGGQPQHF. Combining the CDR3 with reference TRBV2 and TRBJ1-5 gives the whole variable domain EPEVTQTPSHQVTQMGQEVILRCVPISNHLYFYWYRQILGQKVEFLVSFYNNEISEKSEIFDDQFSVERPDGSNFTLKIRSTKLEDSAMYFCASRDRTGGQPQHFGDGTRLSIL.

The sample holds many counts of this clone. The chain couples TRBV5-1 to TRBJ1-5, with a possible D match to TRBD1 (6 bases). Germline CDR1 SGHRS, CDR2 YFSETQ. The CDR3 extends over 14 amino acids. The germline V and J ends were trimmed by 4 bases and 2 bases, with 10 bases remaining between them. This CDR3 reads CASSQAGGNQPQHF. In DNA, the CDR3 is TGCGCCAGCAGCCAAGCAGGGGGCAATCAGCCCCAGCATTTT.